The 18 T cell receptor beta chains given below trace back to one sample, sequenced in a study of OX40 agonist ivuxolimab in advanced cancers. TCRdb's copy holds only in-frame clones and misses some; the assay was immunoSEQ multiplex PCR. The table shows some 66,000 clones, with more than 70% occurring only once. Here the sequenced sample was CD4+ or CD8+ T cells sorted from blood, taken in a trial of the OX40 agonist ivuxolimab. These receptors were obtained from an adult with an advanced solid tumor such as melanoma, head and neck, liver or kidney cancer.

This rearrangement joins TRBV29-1 to TRBJ2-1; 11 bases align to TRBD2. With V trimmed by 2 bases and J by 6 bases, 6 bases remained unmatched. CDR1 SQVTM and CDR2 ANQGSEA come from the germline V gene. The CDR3 is made up of 15 amino acids. CDR3 DNA: TGCAGCGTTGAACAGGGGACTAGCGGCTTCAATGAGCAGTTCTTC. Translated, it gives CSVEQGTSGFNEQFF.

This clone has just one count. This chain uses TRBV9 with TRBJ2-3; 10 bases match TRBD1. The V segment lost 4 bases and the J segment 2 bases; nucleotides outside the gene matches: 13. Germline CDR1 and CDR2: SGDLS and YYNGEE. The CDR3 is 18 residues long. CDR3 coding DNA: TGTGCCAGCAGCAGGACGCCGTTGGGACAGGGGTTCACAGATACGCAGTATTTT. Protein sequence: CASSRTPLGQGFTDTQYF.

The V and J genes are TRBV7-9 and TRBJ1-4; the D is unclear. V lost 3 bases, J lost 2 bases, and 10 bases lay in between. The germline CDR1 and CDR2 sequences are SEHNR and FQNEAQ (reference sequence). The CDR3 is 15 residues long. The CDR3: CASSLGPRTNEKLFF. CDR3 nucleotide sequence: TGTGCCAGCAGCTTGGGCCCCAGGACTAATGAAAAACTGTTTTTT.

V gene TRBV29-1 combines with J gene TRBJ2-7; 9 bases match TRBD2. With 0 bases clipped from V and 5 bases from J, the junction kept 8 bases outside the gene matches. Germline-derived CDR1 and CDR2 are SQVTM and ANQGSEA. CDR3 size: 15 residues. The CDR3 bases are TGCAGCGTTGAAGATGCCCATAGCGGGAGAGACGAGCAGTACTTC. Amino acid sequence: CSVEDAHSGRDEQYF.

J is TRBJ2-3 and V is TRBV5-8; the match to TRBD1 covers 8 bases. CDR3 length equals 15 residues. V dropped 0 bases and J dropped 6; count of bases not matched to a gene: 6. Germline-derived CDR1 and CDR2 are SGHTS and YDEGEE. Here the CDR3 reads CASSLARGQWDTQYF. The DNA for the CDR3 is TGTGCCAGCAGCTTGGCCAGGGGGCAATGGGATACGCAGTATTTT.

This chain links TRBV23-1 with TRBJ1-5, with D perhaps TRBD1 (6 bases). TRBV23-1 is assigned to the ORF class and has an uncertain function. The ends were cut back, 4 bases at V and 2 bases at J, with 36 bases in the middle. The CDR3 is 23 residues long. The CDR3, as DNA: TGCGCCAGCAGTCGTCTCCCCTGGCACGAGTCTCTTCGTGGTAGGGGGTGCAATCAGCCCCAGCATTTT. It encodes CASSRLPWHESLRGRGCNQPQHF.

This clone showed up just a few times. The chain joins TRBV5-1 to TRBJ2-1; 7 nucleotides line up with TRBD1. Trimming cost V 0 bases and J 2 bases; bases outside gene matches: 2. The germline V gene has CDR1 SGHRS and CDR2 YFSETQ. There are 15 residues in the CDR3. The CDR3 bases are TGCGCCAGCAGCTTGGGGGACAGTCCCTACAATGAGCAGTTCTTC. Translation gives CASSLGDSPYNEQFF. The full variable domain, completed using reference TRBV5-1 and TRBJ2-1, is KAGVTQTPRYLIKTRGQQVTLSCSPISGHRSVSWYQQTPGQGLQFLFEYFSETQRNKGNFPGRFSGRQFSNSRSEMNVSTLELGDSALYLCASSLGDSPYNEQFFGPGTRLTVL.

The chain links TRBV28 to TRBJ2-6; unclear D gene. The V end lost 6 bases, the J end lost 0 bases, and 15 bases lay between the germline ends. From germline, CDR1 is MDHEN and CDR2 SYDVKM. The CDR3 sequence is 17 residues long. The CDR3 here is CASSPWSESSGANVLTF. The CDR3 DNA reads as TGTGCCAGCAGCCCCTGGTCGGAAAGCTCTGGGGCCAACGTCCTGACTTTC.

The chain uses TRBV5-8 and TRBJ2-5; D may match TRBD1 or TRBD2 (5 bases each). The CDR3 loop spans 15 amino acids. From germline, CDR1 is SGHTS and CDR2 YDEGEE. Trimming took 2 bases from V and 4 from J, leaving 15 bases between them. CDR3 in amino acids: CASSFPGTAAETQYF. DNA of the CDR3: TGTGCCAGCAGCTTCCCTGGGACGGCAGCAGAGACCCAGTACTTC.

This clone was found once. V and J are TRBV10-3 and TRBJ2-1; D possibly corresponds to TRBD1 (6 bases). The CDR3 runs 16 residues. The ends were cut back, 0 bases at V and 4 bases at J, with 13 bases in the middle. Germline V gives CDR1 ENHRY, CDR2 SYGVKD. The CDR3 DNA follows: TGTGCCATCAGTGAGTCGGGGTCAACAGGGTACAATGAGCAGTTCTTC. Translating gives CAISESGSTGYNEQFF.

The chain recombines TRBV15 with TRBJ2-7; TRBD1 is a possible D gene (5 bases). Per germline, CDR1 LNHNV and CDR2 YYDKDF (reference sequence). V dropped 2 bases and J dropped 1 base, with 9 bases sitting between them. This CDR3 spans 14 amino acids. CDR3 in amino acids: CATSRSRTSYEQYF. The CDR3 region has the DNA TGTGCCACCAGCAGATCGCGGACATCCTACGAGCAGTACTTC.

The chain links TRBV4-1 to TRBJ2-4; 10 bases match TRBD1. The CDR3 is 19 residues long. Germline V gene lookup returns CDR1 MGHRA and CDR2 YSYEKL. The V and J ends lost 3 bases and 1 base, in that order; junction bases with no gene match: 12. The CDR3 sequence: CASSQIGQGGAGAKNIQYF. The CDR3, as DNA: TGCGCCAGCAGCCAGATAGGACAGGGGGGGGCAGGGGCCAAAAACATTCAGTACTTC.

This chain links TRBV19 with TRBJ1-5; no clear D. This CDR3 spans 17 amino acids. Germline lookup yields CDR1 LNHDA and CDR2 SQIVND (reference sequence). Trimming removed 4 bases at V and 0 bases at J, with 16 bases between. The CDR3 spells CASSNLGRLYSNQPQHF. DNA for the CDR3: TGTGCCAGTAGTAACTTGGGCAGACTTTATAGCAATCAGCCCCAGCATTTT. The full variable domain, completed using reference TRBV19 and TRBJ1-5, is DGGITQSPKYLFRKEGQNVTLSCEQNLNHDAMYWYRQDPGQGLRLIYYSQIVNDFQKGDIAEGYSVSREKKESFPLTVTSAQKNPTAFYLCASSNLGRLYSNQPQHFGDGTRLSIL.

This clone has only one observation. CDR3: CASSQGTGANYGYTF. DNA for the CDR3: TGTGCCAGCTCACAGGGGACAGGCGCTAACTATGGCTACACCTTC. This chain links TRBV18 with TRBJ1-2; 8 bases are shared with TRBD1. Germline trimming cut 4 bases from V and 0 bases from J; bases unmatched to any gene: 4. This CDR3 comprises 15 residues. Germline V lookup: CDR1 KGHSH, CDR2 LQKENI.

CDR3 loop: CASNPQGRGYGYTF. The DNA of the CDR3 is TGTGCCAGCAACCCACAGGGGCGGGGCTATGGCTACACCTTC. V usage is TRBV2 and J usage is TRBJ1-2; TRBD1 matches at 7 bases. Germline values: CDR1 SNHLY, CDR2 FYNNEI. This CDR3 contains 14 residues. Losses at the gene ends were 7 bases for V and 4 bases for J; bases not matched to a gene: 9.

The chain is built from TRBV2 and TRBJ2-3; 11 positions agree with TRBD2. Germline V gene lookup returns CDR1 SNHLY and CDR2 FYNNEI. Germline trimming cut 7 bases from V and 4 bases from J; bases unmatched to any gene: 10. This CDR3 comprises 16 residues. CDR3 DNA: TGTGCCAGCATTCTAGCGGGAGGCCTCACTGCAGATACGCAGTATTTT. Translated: CASILAGGLTADTQYF. The variable domain in full, with the rest retrieved from reference TRBV2 and TRBJ2-3, is EPEVTQTPSHQVTQMGQEVILRCVPISNHLYFYWYRQILGQKVEFLVSFYNNEISEKSEIFDDQFSVERPDGSNFTLKIRSTKLEDSAMYFCASILAGGLTADTQYFGPGTRLTVL.

This chain connects TRBV25-1 to TRBJ2-7; 7 nucleotides line up with TRBD2. Germline loops: CDR1 MGHDK, CDR2 SYGVNS. V shed 7 bases and J 3 bases; nucleotides not matched to a gene: 6. The CDR3 contains 13 residues. This chain's CDR3 is CASTIAGSYEQYF. CDR3 sequence (DNA): TGTGCCAGCACTATAGCGGGTAGCTACGAGCAGTACTTC.

This clone appeared once. CDR3 bases: TGTGCCAGCAGTTTCTGGCTAGCGGGAGTCTCTGGGGCCAACGTCCTGACTTTC. It is translated as CASSFWLAGVSGANVLTF. The rearrangement uses TRBV28 and TRBJ2-6; 10 positions match TRBD2. V was pared by 3 bases and J by 0 bases, with 5 bases of the junction left unmatched. Germline lookup yields CDR1 MDHEN and CDR2 SYDVKM. This CDR3 region has 18 residues. The full variable domain, in which reference TRBV28 and TRBJ2-6 provide the parts outside the CDR3, is DVKVTQSSRYLVKRTGEKVFLECVQDMDHENMFWYRQDPGLGLRLIYFSYDVKMKEKGDIPEGYSVSREKKERFSLILESASTNQTSMYLCASSFWLAGVSGANVLTFGAGSRLTVL.